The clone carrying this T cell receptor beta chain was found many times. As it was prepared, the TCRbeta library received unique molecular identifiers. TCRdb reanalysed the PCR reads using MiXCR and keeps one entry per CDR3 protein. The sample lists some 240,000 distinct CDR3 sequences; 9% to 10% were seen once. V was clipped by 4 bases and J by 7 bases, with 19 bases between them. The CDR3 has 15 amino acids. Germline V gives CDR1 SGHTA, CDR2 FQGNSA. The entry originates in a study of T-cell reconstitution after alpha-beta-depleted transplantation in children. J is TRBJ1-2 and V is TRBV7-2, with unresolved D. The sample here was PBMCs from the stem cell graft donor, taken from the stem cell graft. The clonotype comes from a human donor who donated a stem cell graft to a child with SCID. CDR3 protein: CASSSGTGVVVGYTF. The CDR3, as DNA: TGTGCCAGCAGCTCGGGAACCGGGGTCGTGGTTGGCTACACCTTC.